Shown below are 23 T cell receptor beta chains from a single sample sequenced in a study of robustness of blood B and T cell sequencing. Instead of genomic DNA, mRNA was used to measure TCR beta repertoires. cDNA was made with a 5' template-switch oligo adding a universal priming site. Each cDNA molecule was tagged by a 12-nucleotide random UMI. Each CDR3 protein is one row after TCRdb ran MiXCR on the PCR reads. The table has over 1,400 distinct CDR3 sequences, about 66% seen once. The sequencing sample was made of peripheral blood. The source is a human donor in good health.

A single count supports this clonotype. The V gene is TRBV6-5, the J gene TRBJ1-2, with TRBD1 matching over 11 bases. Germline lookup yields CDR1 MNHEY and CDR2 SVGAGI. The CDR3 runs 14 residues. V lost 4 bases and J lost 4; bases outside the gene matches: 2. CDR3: CASSFGTGGYGYTF. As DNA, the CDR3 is TGTGCCAGCAGTTTCGGGACAGGGGGCTATGGCTACACCTTC.

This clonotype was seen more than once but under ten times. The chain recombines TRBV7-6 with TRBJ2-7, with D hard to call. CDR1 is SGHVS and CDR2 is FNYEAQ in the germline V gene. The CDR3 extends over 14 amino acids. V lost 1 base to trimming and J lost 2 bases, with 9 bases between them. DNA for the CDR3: TGTGCCAGCAGCTTAGAGGCTGGCCCCTACGAGCAGTACTTC. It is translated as CASSLEAGPYEQYF.

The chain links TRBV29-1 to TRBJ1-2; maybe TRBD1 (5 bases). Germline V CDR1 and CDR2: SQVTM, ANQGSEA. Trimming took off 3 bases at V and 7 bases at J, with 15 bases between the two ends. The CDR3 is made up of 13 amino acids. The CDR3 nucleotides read TGCAGCGTTGACGCGGGGGAAGCCGGTGGCTACACCTTC. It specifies CSVDAGEAGGYTF.

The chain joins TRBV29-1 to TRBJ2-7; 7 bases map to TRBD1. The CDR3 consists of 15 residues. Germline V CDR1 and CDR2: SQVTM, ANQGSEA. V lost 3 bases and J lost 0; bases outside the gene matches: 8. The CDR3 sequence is CSVEKVRDSSYEQYF. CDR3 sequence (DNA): TGCAGCGTTGAGAAGGTCCGGGACAGCTCCTACGAGCAGTACTTC.

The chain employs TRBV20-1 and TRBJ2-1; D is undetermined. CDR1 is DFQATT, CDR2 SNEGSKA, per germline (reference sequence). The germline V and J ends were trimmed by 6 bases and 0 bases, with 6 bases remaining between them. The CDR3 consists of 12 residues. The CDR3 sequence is CSAGSSYNEQFF. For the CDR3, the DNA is TGCAGTGCAGGTAGCTCCTACAATGAGCAGTTCTTC.

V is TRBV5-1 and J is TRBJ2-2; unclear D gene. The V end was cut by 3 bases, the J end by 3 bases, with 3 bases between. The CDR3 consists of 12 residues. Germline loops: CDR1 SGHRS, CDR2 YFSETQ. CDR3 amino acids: CASSSYTGELFF. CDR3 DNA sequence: TGCGCCAGCAGCTCCTACACCGGGGAGCTGTTTTTT.

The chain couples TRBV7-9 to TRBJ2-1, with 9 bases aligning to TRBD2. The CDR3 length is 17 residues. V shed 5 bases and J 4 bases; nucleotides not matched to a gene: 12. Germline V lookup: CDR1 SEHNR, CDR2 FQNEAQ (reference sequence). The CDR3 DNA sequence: TGTGCCAGCAGCCAGCCGACTAGCGGCGGGGGATACAATGAGCAGTTCTTC. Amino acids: CASSQPTSGGGYNEQFF.

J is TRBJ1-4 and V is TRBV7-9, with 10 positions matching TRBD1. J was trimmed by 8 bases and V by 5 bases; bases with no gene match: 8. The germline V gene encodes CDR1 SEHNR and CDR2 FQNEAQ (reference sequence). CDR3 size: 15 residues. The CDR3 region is CASSPLDRGNEKLFF. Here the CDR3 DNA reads TGTGCCAGCAGCCCCTTGGACAGGGGGAACGAAAAACTGTTTTTT.

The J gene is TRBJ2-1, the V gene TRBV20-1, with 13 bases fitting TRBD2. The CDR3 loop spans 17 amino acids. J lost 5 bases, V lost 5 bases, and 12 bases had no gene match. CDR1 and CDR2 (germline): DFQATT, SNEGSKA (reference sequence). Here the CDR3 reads CSAPQLAGGSRDNEQFF. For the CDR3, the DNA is TGCAGTGCTCCCCAACTAGCGGGGGGGTCCCGAGACAATGAGCAGTTCTTC.

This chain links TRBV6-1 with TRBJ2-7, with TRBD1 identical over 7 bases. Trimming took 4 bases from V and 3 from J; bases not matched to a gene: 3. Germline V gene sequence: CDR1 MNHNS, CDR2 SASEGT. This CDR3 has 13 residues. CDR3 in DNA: TGTGCCAGCAGTGCAGGGGGTGGCTACGAGCAGTACTTC. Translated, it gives CASSAGGGYEQYF.

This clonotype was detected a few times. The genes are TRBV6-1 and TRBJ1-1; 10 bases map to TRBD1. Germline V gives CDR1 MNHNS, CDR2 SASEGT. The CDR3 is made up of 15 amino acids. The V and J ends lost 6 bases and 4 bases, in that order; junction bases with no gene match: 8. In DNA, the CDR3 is TGTGCCAGCAGCTGGACAGGGGGGGAGAGCACTGAAGCTTTCTTT. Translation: CASSWTGGESTEAFF.

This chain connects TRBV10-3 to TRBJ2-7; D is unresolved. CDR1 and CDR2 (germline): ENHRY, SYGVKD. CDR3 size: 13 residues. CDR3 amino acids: CAISESSPPLLIV. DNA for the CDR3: TGTGCCATCAGTGAGTCCTCGCCCCCCCTTCTCATCGTC.

The CDR3 DNA reads as TGTGCCACCACCCCGGGACCCCGAGGAAACACCATATATTTT. As protein: CATTPGPRGNTIYF. The chain combines TRBV15 with TRBJ1-3; TRBD1 is a possible D gene (5 bases). Germline V CDR1 and CDR2: LNHNV, YYDKDF (reference sequence). CDR3 length: 14 residues. The V end was cut by 7 bases, the J end by 4 bases, with 14 bases between.

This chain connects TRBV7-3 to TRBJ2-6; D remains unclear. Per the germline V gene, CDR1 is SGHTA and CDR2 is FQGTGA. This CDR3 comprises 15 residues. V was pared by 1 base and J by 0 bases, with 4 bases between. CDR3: CASSLMSSGANVLTF. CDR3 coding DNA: TGTGCCAGCAGCTTAATGAGCTCTGGGGCCAACGTCCTGACTTTC.

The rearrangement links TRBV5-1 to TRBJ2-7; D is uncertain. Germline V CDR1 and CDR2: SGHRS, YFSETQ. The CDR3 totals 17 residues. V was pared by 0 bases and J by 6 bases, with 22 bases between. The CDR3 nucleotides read TGCGCCAGCAGCTTGGAGTCAACTCTGAGGCCCTCGGGCGAGCAGTACTTC. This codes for CASSLESTLRPSGEQYF.

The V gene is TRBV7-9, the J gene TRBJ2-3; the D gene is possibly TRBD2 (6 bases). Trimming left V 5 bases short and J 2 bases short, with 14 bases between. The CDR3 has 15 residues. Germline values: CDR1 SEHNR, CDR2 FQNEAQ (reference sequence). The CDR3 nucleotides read TGTGCCAGCAGCCCCAGGGAGGCCAACACAGATACGCAGTATTTT. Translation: CASSPREANTDTQYF.

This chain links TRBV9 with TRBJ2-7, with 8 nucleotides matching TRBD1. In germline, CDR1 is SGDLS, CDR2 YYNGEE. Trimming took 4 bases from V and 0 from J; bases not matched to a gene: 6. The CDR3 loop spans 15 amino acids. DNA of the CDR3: TGTGCCAGCAGCCCAGGGACAGGTGTCTCCTACGAGCAGTACTTC. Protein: CASSPGTGVSYEQYF.

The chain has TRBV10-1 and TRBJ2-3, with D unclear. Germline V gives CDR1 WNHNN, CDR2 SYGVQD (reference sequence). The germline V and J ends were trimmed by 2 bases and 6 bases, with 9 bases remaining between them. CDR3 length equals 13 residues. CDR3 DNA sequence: TGCGCCAGCAGTGAGACTGTAGTGGATACGCAGTATTTT. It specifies CASSETVVDTQYF.

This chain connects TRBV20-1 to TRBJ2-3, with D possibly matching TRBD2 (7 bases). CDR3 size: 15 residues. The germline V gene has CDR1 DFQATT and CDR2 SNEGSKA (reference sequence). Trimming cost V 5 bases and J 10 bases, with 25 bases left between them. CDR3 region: CSAPPLGGGHLAQYF. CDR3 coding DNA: TGCAGTGCTCCCCCCCTTGGCGGGGGCCATTTGGCGCAGTATTTT.

For the CDR3, the DNA is TGCGCCAGCAGCCAACCCGGGACAGAGAACACTGAAGCTTTCTTT. Protein: CASSQPGTENTEAFF. J is TRBJ1-1 and V is TRBV4-1; 7 bases align to TRBD1. Germline CDR1 reads MGHRA; CDR2 reads YSYEKL. The CDR3 sequence is 15 residues long. V shed 2 bases, J shed 1 base, and the junction held 4 bases outside the gene matches.

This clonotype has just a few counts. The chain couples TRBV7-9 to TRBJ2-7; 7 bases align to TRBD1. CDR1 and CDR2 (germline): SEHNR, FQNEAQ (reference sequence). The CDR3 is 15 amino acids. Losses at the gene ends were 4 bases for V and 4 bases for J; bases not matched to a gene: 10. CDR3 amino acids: CASSSTDRAWYEQYF. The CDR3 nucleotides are TGTGCCAGCAGCTCCACCGACAGGGCTTGGTACGAGCAGTACTTC.

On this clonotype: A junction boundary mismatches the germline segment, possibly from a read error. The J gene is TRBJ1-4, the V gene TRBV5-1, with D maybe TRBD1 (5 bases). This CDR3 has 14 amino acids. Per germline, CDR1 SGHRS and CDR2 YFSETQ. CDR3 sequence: CASSLTGLDEKLFF. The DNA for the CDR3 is TGCGCCAGCAGCTTGACGGGGCTTGATGAAAAACTTTTTTTT.

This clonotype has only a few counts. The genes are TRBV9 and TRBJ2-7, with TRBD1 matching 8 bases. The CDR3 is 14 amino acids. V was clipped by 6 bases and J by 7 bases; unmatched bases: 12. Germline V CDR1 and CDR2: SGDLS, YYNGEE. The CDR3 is CASTPTGAEWEQYF. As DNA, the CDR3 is TGTGCCAGCACTCCGACAGGGGCCGAGTGGGAGCAGTACTTC.